The 11 T cell receptor beta chains given below trace back to one sample, sequenced in a study of blood T cell repertoires in COVID-19. TCRdb's table, derived via immunoSEQ multiplex PCR, lists solely in-frame clones and lacks some. Here the sample spans tens of thousands of clones, about 95% being singletons. Source material: peripheral blood. The receptors come from a human donor with active COVID-19. The donor label of this sample is uncertain.

The V call is TRBV6-5, the J call TRBJ2-4; D might be TRBD1 (6 bases). Trimming stripped 2 bases from V and 0 bases from J, with 11 bases between. The CDR3 is 16 amino acids. Germline CDR1 is MNHEY and CDR2 is SVGAGI. The CDR3 spells CASSYAGAKAKNIQYF. CDR3 nucleotide sequence: TGTGCCAGCAGTTACGCAGGGGCAAAAGCCAAAAACATTCAGTACTTC.

The chain couples TRBV10-3 to TRBJ2-1, with D maybe TRBD2 (6 bases). V lost 0 bases, J lost 0 bases, and 18 bases lay in between. CDR1 is ENHRY and CDR2 is SYGVKD in the germline V gene. CDR3 length: 19 residues. The CDR3, as DNA: TGTGCCATCAGTGAGTCTTTTTTCCGGTCGGGAGACTCCTACAATGAGCAGTTCTTC. Amino acids: CAISESFFRSGDSYNEQFF.

The J gene is TRBJ1-3, the V gene TRBV6-6; unclear D gene. In germline, CDR1 is MNHNY, CDR2 SVGAGI (reference sequence). The CDR3 has 11 residues. The V gene lost 5 bases and the J gene lost 8 bases, with 7 bases spanning the gap. The CDR3 reads CASSLGDTIYF. The CDR3 DNA sequence: TGTGCCAGCAGTCTAGGAGACACCATATATTTT.

This CDR3 is CASSIHASGSTDTQYF. Written as DNA, the CDR3 is TGTGCCAGTAGTATACATGCTAGCGGGAGCACAGATACGCAGTATTTT. The rearrangement links TRBV19 to TRBJ2-3; TRBD2 matches at 8 bases. Germline V CDR1 and CDR2: LNHDA, SQIVND (reference sequence). CDR3 size: 16 residues. The V and J ends lost 2 bases and 0 bases, in that order; junction bases with no gene match: 4.

This rearrangement joins TRBV19 to TRBJ2-5; TRBD2 matches 10 bases. The CDR3 loop spans 17 amino acids. The V gene end was trimmed by 5 bases and the J gene end by 5 bases; junction bases not matched to a gene: 14. The germline V gene encodes CDR1 LNHDA and CDR2 SQIVND (reference sequence). CDR3 bases: TGTGCCAGTAGTCCGCCCTCGCTAGCGGGGGTTCGGGAGACCCAGTACTTC. Its translation is CASSPPSLAGVRETQYF.

The chain employs TRBV7-2 and TRBJ2-5, with unresolved D. The V gene's germline CDR1 is SGHTA and CDR2 FQGNSA. The CDR3 runs 14 residues. With 4 bases removed from V and 7 bases from J, the gap between germline ends came to 16 bases. CDR3 bases: TGTGCCAGCAGCTCCCCTCCCCTAGGATCGACCCAGTACTTC. This gives the protein CASSSPPLGSTQYF.

This chain joins TRBV12-3 or TRBV12-4 and TRBJ1-1, with D possibly TRBD1 on 5 matching bases. V was cut by 3 bases and J by 10 bases, with 15 bases left in between. This CDR3 is built from 13 residues. DNA for the CDR3: TGTGCCAGCAGTTTGGCATTCGGAGGGGTAGCTTTCTTT. It yields the protein CASSLAFGGVAFF.

This chain links TRBV11-2 with TRBJ1-3, with D uncertain. In germline, CDR1 is SGHAT, CDR2 FQNNGV. The CDR3 has 13 amino acids. V was clipped by 5 bases and J by 2 bases, with 7 bases between them. This CDR3 is CASSREPGNTIYF. Here the CDR3 DNA reads TGTGCCAGCAGCCGGGAACCTGGAAACACCATATATTTT.

V is TRBV10-3 and J is TRBJ2-4; tentative D call: TRBD1 (6 bases). V lost 11 bases and J 5 bases, leaving 10 bases between the germline ends. The CDR3 extends over 11 amino acids. Per germline, CDR1 ENHRY and CDR2 SYGVKD. CDR3 sequence (DNA): TGTGCCGCAGGGGCGGAAAACATTCAGTACTTC. It yields the protein CAAGAENIQYF.

The CDR3 bases are TGTGCCAGTAGTATGGTGTCCCACCGGGCGGGTGAGCAGTTCTTC. This encodes CASSMVSHRAGEQFF. The chain links TRBV19 to TRBJ2-1; D may be TRBD2 (5 bases). Between the trimmed V and J ends, which lost 3 bases and 9 bases, there was a span of 18 bases. The CDR3 is made up of 15 amino acids. Germline CDR1 and CDR2: LNHDA and SQIVND (reference sequence).

The chain carries TRBV20-1 and TRBJ2-7, with D perhaps matching TRBD1 (6 bases). Germline lookup yields CDR1 DFQATT and CDR2 SNEGSKA (reference sequence). The CDR3 has 11 amino acids. V was pared by 4 bases and J by 4 bases, with 8 bases between. For the CDR3, the DNA is TGCAGTGCTAATAGGGGGTACGAGCAGTACTTC. It translates to CSANRGYEQYF.